A selection of T cell receptor beta chains follows, all from one sample in a study of T cell responses to AZD1222 COVID-19 vaccine. The protocol was immunoSEQ multiplex PCR, while the TCRdb copy is restricted to in-frame clones and leaves out a portion. The sample has over 110,000 clones, 75% to 90% seen once; the top ten hold about 1.5%. The starting material was peripheral blood, obtained on day 0 of AZD1222 vaccination. These receptors came from an adult in good health. CDR3s include the opening cysteine and the closing phenylalanine or tryptophan. The order of the fields is V gene, J gene, D gene, clone size, CDR3 protein, CDR3 DNA. The D gene is left open where the match is weak. The size of a clone is reported for some rows only, either as once, few or many, or as a class for expanded clones.

V gene: TRBV7-2
J gene: TRBJ1-2
D gene: NA
clone size: NA
CDR3 protein: CASSLTGSGFVFGYTF
CDR3 DNA: TGTGCCAGCAGCTTAACGGGTTCCGGGTTTGTTTTCGGCTACACCTTC

V gene: TRBV12-5
J gene: TRBJ1-2
D gene: NA
clone size: many
CDR3 protein: CASGPELGYGYTF
CDR3 DNA: TGTGCTAGTGGTCCCGAGTTGGGTTATGGCTACACCTTC

V gene: TRBV4-1
J gene: TRBJ1-1
D gene: NA
clone size: NA
CDR3 protein: CASSQYDSPNTEAFF
CDR3 DNA: TGCGCCAGCAGCCAGTATGACAGCCCGAACACTGAAGCTTTCTTT

V gene: TRBV15
J gene: TRBJ2-1
D gene: TRBD2
clone size: NA
CDR3 protein: CATSPEGTSNEQFF
CDR3 DNA: TGTGCCACCAGCCCCGAGGGGACTAGTAACGAGCAGTTCTTC

V gene: TRBV28
J gene: TRBJ1-1
D gene: NA
clone size: NA
CDR3 protein: CASSLKRSTEAFF
CDR3 DNA: TGTGCCAGCAGTTTAAAGCGATCAACTGAAGCTTTCTTT

V gene: TRBV30
J gene: TRBJ2-7
D gene: TRBD1
clone size: NA
CDR3 protein: CAWDRGPYEQYF
CDR3 DNA: TGTGCCTGGGACAGGGGACCCTACGAGCAGTACTTC

V gene: TRBV12-3/TRBV12-4
J gene: TRBJ1-6
D gene: TRBD1
clone size: NA
CDR3 protein: CASTRDRDSPLHF
CDR3 DNA: TGTGCCAGCACCCGGGACAGGGATTCACCCCTCCACTTT

V gene: TRBV2
J gene: TRBJ1-1
D gene: NA
clone size: NA
CDR3 protein: CASGQRNEAFF
CDR3 DNA: TGTGCCAGCGGGCAGAGAAATGAAGCTTTCTTT

V gene: TRBV28
J gene: TRBJ1-2
D gene: NA
clone size: NA
CDR3 protein: CASSLQGYGYTF
CDR3 DNA: TGTGCCAGCAGTCTCCAGGGATATGGCTACACCTTC

V gene: TRBV2
J gene: TRBJ1-2
D gene: NA
clone size: few
CDR3 protein: CASSPTVNYGYTF
CDR3 DNA: TGTGCCAGCAGCCCGACAGTAAACTATGGCTACACCTTC

V gene: TRBV5-6
J gene: TRBJ1-1
D gene: TRBD1
clone size: NA
CDR3 protein: CASSLEKDRDDTEAFF
CDR3 DNA: TGTGCCAGCAGCTTGGAAAAGGACAGGGACGACACTGAAGCTTTCTTT

V gene: TRBV7-2
J gene: TRBJ1-4
D gene: NA
clone size: NA
CDR3 protein: CASSLGTTTNEKLFF
CDR3 DNA: TGTGCCAGCAGCCTCGGGACAACAACTAATGAAAAACTGTTTTTT

V gene: TRBV7-9
J gene: TRBJ2-1
D gene: TRBD2
clone size: few
CDR3 protein: CASSLAGTSGGLSYEQFF
CDR3 DNA: TGTGCCAGCAGCTTAGCCGGGACTAGCGGGGGGCTCTCCTATGAGCAGTTCTTC

V gene: TRBV2
J gene: TRBJ2-7
D gene: TRBD2
clone size: NA
CDR3 protein: CASWFRGGSYEQYF
CDR3 DNA: TGTGCCAGCTGGTTCCGCGGGGGGTCCTACGAGCAGTACTTC

V gene: TRBV7-3
J gene: TRBJ2-1
D gene: TRBD2
clone size: NA
CDR3 protein: CASSFQGLAGDHEQFF
CDR3 DNA: TGTGCCAGCAGTTTCCAGGGTCTAGCGGGAGACCATGAGCAGTTCTTC

V gene: TRBV3-1/TRBV3-2
J gene: TRBJ2-7
D gene: TRBD1
clone size: NA
CDR3 protein: CASSLSRQGKTYEQYF
CDR3 DNA: TGTGCCAGCAGCCTCTCTCGACAGGGGAAAACCTACGAGCAGTACTTC

V gene: TRBV5-1
J gene: TRBJ1-2
D gene: NA
clone size: NA
CDR3 protein: CASSLAGGDGYTF
CDR3 DNA: TGCGCCAGCAGCTTGGCCGGGGGAGATGGCTACACCTTC

V gene: TRBV6-2/TRBV6-3
J gene: TRBJ1-1
D gene: NA
clone size: NA
CDR3 protein: CASSYSYGRHTEAFF
CDR3 DNA: TGTGCCAGCAGTTACTCGTACGGCAGACACACTGAAGCTTTCTTT

V gene: TRBV29-1
J gene: TRBJ2-7
D gene: NA
clone size: NA
CDR3 protein: CSARAQAGVGEQYF
CDR3 DNA: TGCAGCGCCCGGGCGCAGGCGGGTGTGGGCGAGCAGTACTTC

V gene: TRBV27
J gene: TRBJ2-7
D gene: NA
clone size: NA
CDR3 protein: CASMIRTVRGEYEQYF
CDR3 DNA: TGTGCCAGCATGATTCGGACAGTCAGGGGGGAATACGAGCAGTACTTC

V gene: TRBV5-4
J gene: TRBJ2-7
D gene: NA
clone size: NA
CDR3 protein: CASSLFTYEQYF
CDR3 DNA: TGTGCCAGCAGCTTGTTCACCTACGAGCAGTACTTC

V gene: TRBV19
J gene: TRBJ1-6
D gene: NA
clone size: NA
CDR3 protein: CASSRAGGQSSYNSPLHF
CDR3 DNA: TGTGCCAGTAGTAGAGCGGGAGGACAGAGCTCCTATAATTCACCCCTCCACTTT

V gene: TRBV6-5
J gene: TRBJ1-2
D gene: TRBD1
clone size: NA
CDR3 protein: CATLPGQDGYTF
CDR3 DNA: TGTGCCACCCTCCCCGGACAGGATGGCTACACCTTC

V gene: TRBV5-6
J gene: TRBJ1-2
D gene: NA
clone size: NA
CDR3 protein: CASSLGDISYGYTF
CDR3 DNA: TGTGCCAGCAGCTTGGGGGACATATCCTATGGCTACACCTTC

V gene: TRBV19
J gene: TRBJ2-5
D gene: TRBD2
clone size: once
CDR3 protein: CASSGLAGGQQETQYF
CDR3 DNA: TGTGCCAGTAGTGGACTAGCGGGGGGACAACAAGAGACCCAGTACTTC

V gene: TRBV7-9
J gene: TRBJ1-1
D gene: TRBD1
clone size: NA
CDR3 protein: CASSPQGVRNTEAFF
CDR3 DNA: TGTGCCAGCAGCCCTCAGGGGGTCCGGAACACTGAAGCTTTCTTT

V gene: TRBV7-9
J gene: TRBJ1-5
D gene: NA
clone size: NA
CDR3 protein: CASSLAGGNQPQHF
CDR3 DNA: TGTGCCAGCAGCTTAGCGGGGGGCAATCAGCCCCAGCATTTT

V gene: TRBV5-1
J gene: TRBJ1-6
D gene: NA
clone size: NA
CDR3 protein: CASSLSSSSYNSPLHF
CDR3 DNA: TGCGCCAGCAGCTTGAGTTCTAGCTCCTATAATTCACCCCTCCACTTT

V gene: TRBV28
J gene: TRBJ1-2
D gene: NA
clone size: NA
CDR3 protein: CASSLTKMEGYTF
CDR3 DNA: TGTGCCAGCAGTTTAACCAAAATGGAGGGCTACACCTTC

V gene: TRBV7-3
J gene: TRBJ1-1
D gene: NA
clone size: NA
CDR3 protein: CASSLEGFKEAFF
CDR3 DNA: TGTGCCAGCAGCTTAGAGGGGTTTAAGGAAGCTTTCTTT

V gene: TRBV5-1
J gene: TRBJ2-5
D gene: NA
clone size: NA
CDR3 protein: CASSLPRETQYF
CDR3 DNA: TGCGCCAGCAGCTTGCCTAGAGAGACCCAGTACTTC

V gene: TRBV6-7
J gene: TRBJ2-1
D gene: TRBD1
clone size: NA
CDR3 protein: CASSYSVWDRDEDEQFF
CDR3 DNA: TGTGCCAGCAGTTACTCGGTTTGGGACAGGGATGAGGATGAGCAGTTCTTC

V gene: TRBV19
J gene: TRBJ1-1
D gene: NA
clone size: NA
CDR3 protein: CASSMSRGTEAFF
CDR3 DNA: TGTGCCAGTAGTATGTCGAGAGGGACTGAAGCTTTCTTT

V gene: TRBV2
J gene: TRBJ1-2
D gene: NA
clone size: NA
CDR3 protein: CASSEVVGGRGTYGYTF
CDR3 DNA: TGTGCCAGCAGTGAAGTTGTGGGGGGTAGGGGGACCTATGGCTACACCTTC

V gene: TRBV30
J gene: TRBJ2-3
D gene: NA
clone size: NA
CDR3 protein: CAWSGGWGLGTDTQYF
CDR3 DNA: TGTGCCTGGAGTGGCGGTTGGGGGTTGGGGACAGATACGCAGTATTTT

V gene: TRBV6-5
J gene: TRBJ1-6
D gene: NA
clone size: NA
CDR3 protein: CASSRGDNYNSPLHF
CDR3 DNA: TGTGCCAGCAGTAGGGGAGACAACTATAATTCACCCCTCCACTTT

V gene: TRBV23-1
J gene: TRBJ2-7
D gene: NA
clone size: NA
CDR3 protein: CASSPGPPFSYEQYF
CDR3 DNA: TGCGCCAGCAGTCCCGGACCTCCTTTCTCCTACGAGCAGTACTTC

V gene: TRBV6-4
J gene: TRBJ2-7
D gene: TRBD1
clone size: NA
CDR3 protein: CASHRDRGHEQYF
CDR3 DNA: TGTGCCAGCCACCGGGACAGGGGACACGAGCAGTACTTC

V gene: TRBV6-5
J gene: TRBJ1-4
D gene: NA
clone size: once
CDR3 protein: CASRTGRRNEKLFF
CDR3 DNA: TGTGCCAGCAGGACGGGACGGCGAAATGAAAAACTGTTTTTT

V gene: TRBV3-1/TRBV3-2
J gene: TRBJ2-7
D gene: NA
clone size: few
CDR3 protein: CASSQGLSSYEQYF
CDR3 DNA: TGTGCCAGCAGCCAAGGCCTAAGCTCCTACGAGCAGTACTTC

V gene: TRBV3-1/TRBV3-2
J gene: TRBJ2-7
D gene: NA
clone size: NA
CDR3 protein: CASIDPGRKQYF
CDR3 DNA: TGTGCCAGCATTGACCCGGGGAGGAAGCAGTACTTC

V gene: TRBV5-1
J gene: TRBJ1-1
D gene: NA
clone size: NA
CDR3 protein: CASSLGLGTAVGRNTEAFF
CDR3 DNA: TGCGCCAGCAGCTTGGGGTTAGGGACCGCCGTGGGTAGGAACACTGAAGCTTTCTTT